This is a list of T cell receptor beta chains from one sample in a study of T cell changes during pregnancy in multiple sclerosis. Libraries were prepared by immunoSEQ multiplex PCR; TCRdb keeps only in-frame clonotypes and omits some of them. Here the sample spans about 52,000 clones, roughly 92% being singletons. The sequencing used CD4+ T cells from peripheral blood mononuclear cells, collected in the third trimester of pregnancy. These receptors were collected from a female donor with multiple sclerosis, enrolled in a pregnancy study. CDR3s include the opening cysteine and the closing phenylalanine or tryptophan. The D gene is left open where the match is weak. Some rows mark clone size as missing; the rest say once, few, many or name a class of expanded clone.

V gene	D gene	J gene	clone size	CDR3 DNA	CDR3 protein
TRBV5-1	-	TRBJ2-5	-	TGCGCCAGCAGACCCGGGCAGGGGCCGGAGACCCAGTACTTC	CASRPGQGPETQYF
TRBV7-8	-	TRBJ1-3	-	TGTGCCAGCAGCCTGAGGGCCAACTCTGGAAACACCATATATTTT	CASSLRANSGNTIYF
TRBV30	-	TRBJ1-1	few	TGTGCCTGCCTATCCCACAGAGACACTGAAGCTTTCTTT	CACLSHRDTEAFF
TRBV11-3	-	TRBJ2-3	-	TGTGCCAGCAGCTTGGAGGGGGCTCGGACAGATACGCAGTATTTT	CASSLEGARTDTQYF
TRBV27	TRBD2	TRBJ2-2	-	TGTGCCAGCAGCTTCCGACTAGCGGGGGAGAACACCGGGGAGCTGTTTTTT	CASSFRLAGENTGELFF
TRBV19	-	TRBJ2-7	-	TGTGCCAGTAGTATAAACTATAACTACGAGCAGTACTTC	CASSINYNYEQYF
TRBV9	TRBD2	TRBJ2-3	-	TGTGCCAGCAGCGTCGGACTAGCGGGGAAAGCTAAAGGCACAGATACGCAGTATTTT	CASSVGLAGKAKGTDTQYF
TRBV27	TRBD1	TRBJ1-4	once	TGTGCCAGCAGTTCTTGGGACAGGGGCGAAAAACTGTTTTTT	CASSSWDRGEKLFF
TRBV5-4	-	TRBJ2-3	-	TGTGCCAGCAGCTTGGACAGGGATACGCAGTATTTT	CASSLDRDTQYF
TRBV6-1	TRBD1	TRBJ2-7	-	TGTGCCAGCACCCCGACAGGGGAATCCTACGAGCAGTACTTC	CASTPTGESYEQYF
TRBV2	TRBD1	TRBJ2-7	-	TGTGCCAGCATGGACAGGGAAGGAACCTACGAGCAGTACTTC	CASMDREGTYEQYF
TRBV9	-	TRBJ2-3	-	TGTGCCAGCAGCGTAGGCGGTGCTCCTAGCACAGATACGCAGTATTTT	CASSVGGAPSTDTQYF
TRBV7-3	TRBD2	TRBJ2-1	-	TGTGCCAGCAGCCAACTGGGACTAGACAATGAGCAGTTCTTC	CASSQLGLDNEQFF
TRBV28	TRBD2	TRBJ2-3	-	TGTGCCAGTAATCGGGGGGGAAGCACAGATACGCAGTATTTT	CASNRGGSTDTQYF
TRBV25-1	TRBD1	TRBJ1-6	-	TGTGCCAGCAGGGAGGGACAGGGGAATTCACCCCTCCACTTT	CASREGQGNSPLHF
TRBV5-6	TRBD1	TRBJ2-1	-	TGTGCCAGCAGCTCTGAACGACAGGGGGCTTTCTTC	CASSSERQGAFF
TRBV5-4	TRBD2	TRBJ2-3	-	TGTGCCAGCAGCCCCGGACTAGCGGAGGTTAGCACAGATACGCAGTATTTT	CASSPGLAEVSTDTQYF